Following are 11 T cell receptor beta chains from one sample sequenced in a study of cytomegalovirus exposure and HLA in healthy donors. PCR employed 60 Vbeta and 13 Jbeta primers. Clones were read by immunoSEQ multiplex PCR, and TCRdb kept only the in-frame ones, dropping some. This sample carries about 54,000 clones, 82% of them seen once, and the ten largest clones take approximately 3%. The sequenced sample consisted of PBMCs. The receptors derive from a woman between 18 and 30 years old in good health and CMV-seronegative.

The rearrangement joins TRBV27 to TRBJ1-1, with unresolved D. CDR3 length: 16 amino acids. Per the germline V gene, CDR1 is MNHEY and CDR2 is SMNVEV (reference sequence). The ends were cut back, 1 base at V and 11 bases at J, with 23 bases in the middle. As DNA, the CDR3 is TGTGCCAGCAGTTTATGGCCCGGGGTCCCTACCGCGAGTGCTTTCTTT. Encoded protein: CASSLWPGVPTASAFF.

This clone was detected a few times. The chain has TRBV27 and TRBJ2-1, with 7 positions matching TRBD2. The trim removed 0 bases at V and 8 bases at J, leaving 7 bases unmatched. Germline V CDR1 and CDR2: MNHEY, SMNVEV (reference sequence). This CDR3 is 15 amino acids long. The CDR3 loop is CASSLSFGGRDEQFF. For the CDR3, the DNA is TGTGCCAGCAGTTTATCGTTCGGGGGGAGGGATGAGCAGTTCTTC.

The J gene is TRBJ1-1, the V gene TRBV29-1; 7 nucleotides align to TRBD1. Unmatched junction bases numbered 18, after V lost 5 bases and J lost 3 bases. CDR3 length equals 17 residues. Germline assignment: CDR1 SQVTM and CDR2 ANQGSEA. This chain's CDR3 is CSVLTGTVGYLDTEAFF. DNA for the CDR3: TGCAGCGTTTTGACAGGGACGGTTGGATATTTGGACACTGAAGCTTTCTTT.

This sequence joins TRBV5-1 and TRBJ2-5; the D is unclear. CDR1 and CDR2 (germline): SGHRS, YFSETQ. V lost 3 bases, J lost 3 bases, and 9 bases lay in between. CDR3 length equals 13 residues. CDR3 residues: CASSSGPEETQYF. CDR3 in DNA: TGCGCCAGCAGCTCTGGGCCAGAAGAGACCCAGTACTTC.

J is TRBJ2-1 and V is TRBV30; TRBD2 aligns across 9 bases. This CDR3 comprises 16 residues. Germline-derived CDR1 and CDR2 are GTSNPN and SVGIG (reference sequence). Germline trimming cut 4 bases from V and 8 bases from J; bases unmatched to any gene: 15. CDR3 nucleotide sequence: TGTGCCTGGAAAGAGAGCGGGAGGAAGTCTAGGGATGAGCAGTTCTTC. Protein product: CAWKESGRKSRDEQFF.

V gene TRBV25-1 combines with J gene TRBJ2-1, with D hard to call. The germline gives CDR1 MGHDK, CDR2 SYGVNS. The germline V and J ends were trimmed by 7 bases and 12 bases, with 25 bases remaining between them. The CDR3 covers 15 residues. The CDR3 loop reads CASIIETVHTGGQFF. The CDR3 DNA sequence: TGTGCCAGCATCATAGAAACAGTGCATACTGGTGGGCAGTTCTTC.

The chain employs TRBV27 and TRBJ2-1; no clear D gene. V was cut by 4 bases and J by 9 bases, with 7 bases left in between. The CDR3 extends over 11 amino acids. Germline CDR1 and CDR2: MNHEY and SMNVEV (reference sequence). This CDR3 reads CASSSGAEQFF. The CDR3 coding sequence is TGTGCCAGCAGTTCAGGTGCTGAGCAGTTCTTC.

This chain joins TRBV30 and TRBJ1-2; D might be TRBD1 (5 bases). Germline V gene lookup returns CDR1 GTSNPN and CDR2 SVGIG (reference sequence). The CDR3 contains 10 residues. V was trimmed by 1 base and J by 8 bases, leaving 5 bases between them. The DNA for the CDR3 is TGTGCCTGGAGTGGGGGCGGCTACACCTTC. Its translation is CAWSGGGYTF. Full variable domain (missing parts from reference TRBV30 and TRBJ1-2): SQTIHQWPATLVQPVGSPLSLECTVEGTSNPNLYWYRQAAGRGLQLLFYSVGIGQISSEVPQNLSASRPQDRQFILSSKKLLLSDSGFYLCAWSGGGYTFGSGTRLTVV.

The chain uses TRBV6-5 and TRBJ1-2; the D gene is possibly TRBD1 (5 bases). This CDR3 spans 15 amino acids. The V end lost 5 bases, the J end lost 4 bases, and 17 bases lay between the germline ends. Germline V CDR1 and CDR2: MNHEY, SVGAGI. The CDR3 DNA reads as TGTGCCAGCAGTCCCAACCCTGACAGATCCTATGGCTACACCTTC. Translating gives CASSPNPDRSYGYTF.

The V call is TRBV7-6, the J call TRBJ1-6, with TRBD1 identical over 10 bases. The CDR3 sequence is 17 residues long. CDR1 SGHVS and CDR2 FNYEAQ come from the germline V gene. With 6 bases clipped from V and 10 bases from J, the junction kept 15 bases outside the gene matches. The CDR3 DNA reads as TGTGCCAGCAGAAAATCCGGGACAGGGGCCCCGGGGTCACCCCTCCACTTT. It yields the protein CASRKSGTGAPGSPLHF.

The chain is built from TRBV7-6 and TRBJ2-7; D might be TRBD1 (6 bases). The germline V and J ends were trimmed by 1 base and 2 bases, with 12 bases remaining between them. Germline V gene sequence: CDR1 SGHVS, CDR2 FNYEAQ. This CDR3 is built from 15 residues. CDR3 nucleotide sequence: TGTGCCAGCAGCTTAGAGGGGGACGGACCCTACGAGCAGTACTTC. It specifies CASSLEGDGPYEQYF.